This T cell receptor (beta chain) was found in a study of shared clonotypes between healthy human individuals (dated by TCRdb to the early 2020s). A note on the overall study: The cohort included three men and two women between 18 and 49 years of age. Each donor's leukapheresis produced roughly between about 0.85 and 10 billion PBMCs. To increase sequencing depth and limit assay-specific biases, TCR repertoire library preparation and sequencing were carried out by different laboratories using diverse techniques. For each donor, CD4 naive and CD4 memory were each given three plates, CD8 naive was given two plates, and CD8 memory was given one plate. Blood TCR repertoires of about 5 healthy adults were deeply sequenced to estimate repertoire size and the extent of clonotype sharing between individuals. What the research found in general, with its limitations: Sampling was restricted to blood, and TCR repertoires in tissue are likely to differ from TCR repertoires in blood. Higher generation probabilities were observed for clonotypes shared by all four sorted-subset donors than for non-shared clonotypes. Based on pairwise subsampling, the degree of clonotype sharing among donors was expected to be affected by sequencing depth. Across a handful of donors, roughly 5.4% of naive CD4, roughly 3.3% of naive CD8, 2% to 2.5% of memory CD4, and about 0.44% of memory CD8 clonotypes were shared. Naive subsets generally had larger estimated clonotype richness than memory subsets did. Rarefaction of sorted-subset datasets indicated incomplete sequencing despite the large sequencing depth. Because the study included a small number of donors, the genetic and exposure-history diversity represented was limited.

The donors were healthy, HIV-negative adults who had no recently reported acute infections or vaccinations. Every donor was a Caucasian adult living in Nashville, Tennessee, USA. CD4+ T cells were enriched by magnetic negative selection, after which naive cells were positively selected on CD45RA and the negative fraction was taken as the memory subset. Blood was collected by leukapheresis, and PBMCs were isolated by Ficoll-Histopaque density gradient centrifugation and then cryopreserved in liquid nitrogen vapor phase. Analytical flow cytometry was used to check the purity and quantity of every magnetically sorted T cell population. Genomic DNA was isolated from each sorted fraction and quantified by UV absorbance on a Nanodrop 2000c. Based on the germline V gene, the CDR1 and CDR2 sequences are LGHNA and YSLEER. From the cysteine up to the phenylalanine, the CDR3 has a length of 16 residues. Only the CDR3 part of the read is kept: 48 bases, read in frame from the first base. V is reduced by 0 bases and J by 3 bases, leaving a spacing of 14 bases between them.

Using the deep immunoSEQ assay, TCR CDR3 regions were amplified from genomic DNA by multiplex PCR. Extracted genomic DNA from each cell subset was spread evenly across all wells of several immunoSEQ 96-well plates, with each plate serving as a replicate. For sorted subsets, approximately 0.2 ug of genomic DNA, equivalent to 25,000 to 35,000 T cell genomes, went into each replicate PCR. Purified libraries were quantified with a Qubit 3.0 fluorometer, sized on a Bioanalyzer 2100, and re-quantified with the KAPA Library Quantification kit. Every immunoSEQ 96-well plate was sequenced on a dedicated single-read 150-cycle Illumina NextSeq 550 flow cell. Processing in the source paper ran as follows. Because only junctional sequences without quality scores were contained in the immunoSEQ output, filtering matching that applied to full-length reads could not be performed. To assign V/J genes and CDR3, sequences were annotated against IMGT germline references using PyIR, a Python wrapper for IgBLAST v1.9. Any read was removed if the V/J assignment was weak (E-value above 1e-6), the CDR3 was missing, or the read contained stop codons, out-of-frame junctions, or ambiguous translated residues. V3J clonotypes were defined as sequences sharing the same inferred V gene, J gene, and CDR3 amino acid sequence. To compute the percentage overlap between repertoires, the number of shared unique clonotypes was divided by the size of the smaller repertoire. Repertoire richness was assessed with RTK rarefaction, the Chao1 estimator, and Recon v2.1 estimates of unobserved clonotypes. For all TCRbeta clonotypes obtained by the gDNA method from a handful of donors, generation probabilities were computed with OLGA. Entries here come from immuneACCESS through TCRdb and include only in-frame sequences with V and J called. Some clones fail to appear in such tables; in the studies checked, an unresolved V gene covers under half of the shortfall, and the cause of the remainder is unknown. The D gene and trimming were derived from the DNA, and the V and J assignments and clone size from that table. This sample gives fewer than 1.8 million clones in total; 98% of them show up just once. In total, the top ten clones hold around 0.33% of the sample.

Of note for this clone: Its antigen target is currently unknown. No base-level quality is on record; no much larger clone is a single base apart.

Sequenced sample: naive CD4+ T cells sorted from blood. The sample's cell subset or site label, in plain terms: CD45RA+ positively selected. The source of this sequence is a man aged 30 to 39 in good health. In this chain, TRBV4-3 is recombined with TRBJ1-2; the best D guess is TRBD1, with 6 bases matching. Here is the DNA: TGCGCCAGCAGCCAAGAGAATAAGGACAGCTACTATGGCTACACCTTC. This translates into CASSQENKDSYYGYTF.